This T cell receptor (beta chain) came from a study of blood T cell repertoires in COVID-19. Measured with immunoSEQ multiplex PCR; TCRdb has only the in-frame clones, and not every one. The sample records 85,000 to 110,000 clones, around 89% being singletons. The V end was cut by 3 bases, the J end by 8 bases, with 16 bases between. CDR3 length: 15 residues. CDR1 and CDR2 (germline): LNHDA, SQIVND (reference sequence). This TCR was sampled from a woman aged 55 to 70 with acute or convalescent COVID-19. This chain connects TRBV19 to TRBJ1-4; possible D gene TRBD1, 6 bases. Sequencing was carried out using peripheral blood. CDR3 bases: TGTGCCAGTAGTATCACAGGGAGGGAATCAGAAAAACTGTTTTTT. Translated: CASSITGRESEKLFF.